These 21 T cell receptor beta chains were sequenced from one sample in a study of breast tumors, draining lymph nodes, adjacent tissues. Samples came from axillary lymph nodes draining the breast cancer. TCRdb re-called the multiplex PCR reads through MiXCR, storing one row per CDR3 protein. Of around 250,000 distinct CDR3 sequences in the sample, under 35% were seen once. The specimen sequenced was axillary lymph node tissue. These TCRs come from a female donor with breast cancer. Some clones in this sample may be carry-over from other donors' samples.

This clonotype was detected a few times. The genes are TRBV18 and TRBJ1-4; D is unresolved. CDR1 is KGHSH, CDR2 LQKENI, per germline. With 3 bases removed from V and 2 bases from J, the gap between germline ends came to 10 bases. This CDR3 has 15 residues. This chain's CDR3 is CASSPNTATNEKLFF. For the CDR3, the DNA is TGTGCCAGCTCACCGAATACAGCGACTAATGAAAAACTGTTTTTT.

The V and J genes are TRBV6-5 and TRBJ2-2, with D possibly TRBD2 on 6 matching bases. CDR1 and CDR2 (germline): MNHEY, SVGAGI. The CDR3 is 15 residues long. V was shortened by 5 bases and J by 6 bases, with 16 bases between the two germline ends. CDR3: CASSSRLVRPGELFF. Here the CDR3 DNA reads TGTGCCAGCAGTAGTCGACTAGTTCGCCCCGGGGAGCTGTTTTTT.

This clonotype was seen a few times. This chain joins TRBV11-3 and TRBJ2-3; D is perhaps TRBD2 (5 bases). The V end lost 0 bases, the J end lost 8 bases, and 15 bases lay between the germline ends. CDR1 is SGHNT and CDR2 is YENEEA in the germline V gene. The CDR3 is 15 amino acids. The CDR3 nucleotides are TGTGCCAGCAGCTTAGATAGGCGGACTTCCCCTACGCAGTATTTT. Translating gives CASSLDRRTSPTQYF.

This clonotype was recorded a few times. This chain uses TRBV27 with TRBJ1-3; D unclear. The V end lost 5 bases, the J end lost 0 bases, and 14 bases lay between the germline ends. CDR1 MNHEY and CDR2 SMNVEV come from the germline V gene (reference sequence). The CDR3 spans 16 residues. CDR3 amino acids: CASSPQPSASGNTIYF. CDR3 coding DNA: TGTGCCAGCAGTCCCCAACCGTCAGCCTCTGGAAACACCATATATTTT.

The CDR3 DNA sequence: TGTGCCAGCAGCCTACAAGACAATGAGGACTATGGCTACACCTTC. Translating gives CASSLQDNEDYGYTF. The chain recombines TRBV7-2 with TRBJ1-2, with no clear D. There are 15 residues in the CDR3. Germline V gives CDR1 SGHTA, CDR2 FQGNSA. Trimming took off 5 bases at V and 3 bases at J, with 16 bases between the two ends.

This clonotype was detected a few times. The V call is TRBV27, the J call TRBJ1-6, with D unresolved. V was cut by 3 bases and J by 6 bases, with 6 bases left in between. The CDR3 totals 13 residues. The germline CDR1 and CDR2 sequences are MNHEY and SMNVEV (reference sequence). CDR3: CASSFASNSPLHF. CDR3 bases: TGTGCCAGCAGTTTTGCAAGTAATTCACCCCTCCACTTT.

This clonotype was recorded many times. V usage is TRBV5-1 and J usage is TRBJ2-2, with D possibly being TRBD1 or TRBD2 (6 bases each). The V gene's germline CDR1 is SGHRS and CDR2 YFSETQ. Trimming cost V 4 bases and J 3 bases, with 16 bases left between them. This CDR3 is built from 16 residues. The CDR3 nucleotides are TGCGCCAGCAGCGCCAAGGGGGGTACCGACACCGGGGAGCTGTTTTTT. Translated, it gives CASSAKGGTDTGELFF.

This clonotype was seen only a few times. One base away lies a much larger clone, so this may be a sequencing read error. Written as DNA, the CDR3 is TGCAGTGCAATGCCCCCGACAGGGAACTATGGCTACACCTTC. Its translation: CSAMPPTGNYGYTF. The chain couples TRBV20-1 to TRBJ1-2, with 7 bases that match TRBD1. V lost 6 bases and J lost 2; bases outside the gene matches: 9. Per germline, CDR1 DFQATT and CDR2 SNEGSKA (reference sequence). This CDR3 is 14 amino acids long.

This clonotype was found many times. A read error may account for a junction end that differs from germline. CDR3 residues: CASSPRTEIPPFF. The DNA for the CDR3 is TGTGCCAGCAGCCCTAGGACAGAAATCCCTCCCTTTTTT. V is TRBV11-2 and J is TRBJ1-3, with D perhaps matching TRBD1 (6 bases). CDR3 size: 13 residues. Germline V gene data show CDR1 as SGHAT and CDR2 as FQNNGV.

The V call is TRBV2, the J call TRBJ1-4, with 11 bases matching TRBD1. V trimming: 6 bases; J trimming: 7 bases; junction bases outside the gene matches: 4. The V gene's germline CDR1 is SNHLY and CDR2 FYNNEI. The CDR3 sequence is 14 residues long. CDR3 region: CASSDGTGGEKLFF. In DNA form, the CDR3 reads TGTGCCAGCAGCGACGGGACAGGGGGTGAAAAACTGTTTTTT.

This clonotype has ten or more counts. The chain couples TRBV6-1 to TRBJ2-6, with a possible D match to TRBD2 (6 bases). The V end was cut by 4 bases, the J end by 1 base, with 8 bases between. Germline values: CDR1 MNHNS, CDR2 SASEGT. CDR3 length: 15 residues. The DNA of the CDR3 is TGTGCCAGCAGTGTTGGAGGGTCTGGGGCCAACGTCCTGACTTTC. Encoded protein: CASSVGGSGANVLTF.

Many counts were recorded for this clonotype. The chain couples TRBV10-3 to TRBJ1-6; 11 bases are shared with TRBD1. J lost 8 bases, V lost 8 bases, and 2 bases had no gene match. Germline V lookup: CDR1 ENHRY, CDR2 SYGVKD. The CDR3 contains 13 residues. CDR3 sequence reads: CAIRGQGDSPLHF. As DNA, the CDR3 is TGTGCCATCCGGGGACAGGGGGATTCACCCCTCCACTTT.

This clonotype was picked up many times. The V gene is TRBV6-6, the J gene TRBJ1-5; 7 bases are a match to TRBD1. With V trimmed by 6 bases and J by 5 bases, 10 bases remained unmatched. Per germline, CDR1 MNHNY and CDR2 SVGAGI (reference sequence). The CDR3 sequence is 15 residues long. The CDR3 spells CASSRQGSGDQPQHF. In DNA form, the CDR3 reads TGTGCCAGCAGCCGACAGGGCTCAGGAGATCAGCCCCAGCATTTT.

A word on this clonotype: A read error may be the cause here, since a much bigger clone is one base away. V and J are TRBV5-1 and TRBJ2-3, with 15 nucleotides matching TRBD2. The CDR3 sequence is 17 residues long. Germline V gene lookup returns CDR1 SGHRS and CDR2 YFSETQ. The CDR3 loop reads CASSNGLAGGGADAQYF. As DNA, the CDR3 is TGCGCCAGCAGCAACGGACTAGCGGGAGGGGGCGCAGATGCGCAGTATTTT.

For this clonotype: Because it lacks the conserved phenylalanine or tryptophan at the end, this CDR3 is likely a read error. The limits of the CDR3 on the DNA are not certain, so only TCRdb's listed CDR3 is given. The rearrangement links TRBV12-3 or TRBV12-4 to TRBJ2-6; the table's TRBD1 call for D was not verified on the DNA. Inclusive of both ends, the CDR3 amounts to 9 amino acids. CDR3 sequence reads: CASSSLLTS.

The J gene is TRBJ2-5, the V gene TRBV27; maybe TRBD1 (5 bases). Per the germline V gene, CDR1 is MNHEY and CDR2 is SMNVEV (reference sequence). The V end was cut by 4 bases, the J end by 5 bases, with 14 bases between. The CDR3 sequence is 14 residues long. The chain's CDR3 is CASSWAGQLETQYF. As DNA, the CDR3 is TGTGCCAGCAGTTGGGCAGGGCAATTGGAGACCCAGTACTTC.

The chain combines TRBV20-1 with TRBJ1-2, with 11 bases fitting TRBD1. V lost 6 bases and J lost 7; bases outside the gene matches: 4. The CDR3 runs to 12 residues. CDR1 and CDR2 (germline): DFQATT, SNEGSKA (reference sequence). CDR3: CSAGTGGSGYTF. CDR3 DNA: TGCAGTGCCGGGACAGGGGGAAGTGGCTACACCTTC.

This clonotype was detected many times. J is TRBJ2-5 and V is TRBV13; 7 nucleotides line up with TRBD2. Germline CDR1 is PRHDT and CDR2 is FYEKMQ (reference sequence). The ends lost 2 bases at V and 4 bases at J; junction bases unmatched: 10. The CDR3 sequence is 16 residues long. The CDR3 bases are TGTGCCAGCAGCTTATCGCTGGGGGGAGGGGCAGAGACCCAGTACTTC. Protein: CASSLSLGGGAETQYF.

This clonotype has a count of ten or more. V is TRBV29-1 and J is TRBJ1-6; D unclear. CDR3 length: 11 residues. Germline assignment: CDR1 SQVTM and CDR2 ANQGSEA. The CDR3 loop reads CSGPRGSPLHF. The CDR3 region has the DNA TGCAGTGGGCCCCGGGGTTCACCCCTCCACTTT. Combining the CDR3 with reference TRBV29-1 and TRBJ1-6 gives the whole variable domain SAVISQKPSRDICQRGTSLTIQCQVDSQVTMMFWYRQQPGQSLTLIATANQGSEATYESGFVIDKFPISRPNLTFSTLTVSNMSPEDSSIYLCSGPRGSPLHFGNGTRLTVT.

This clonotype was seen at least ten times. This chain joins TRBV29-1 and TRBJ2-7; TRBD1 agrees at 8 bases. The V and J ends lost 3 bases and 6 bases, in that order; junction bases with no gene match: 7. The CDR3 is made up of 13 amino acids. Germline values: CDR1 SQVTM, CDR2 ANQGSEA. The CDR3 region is CSVDPGGATEQYF. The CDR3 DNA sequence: TGCAGCGTTGACCCAGGGGGCGCGACCGAGCAGTACTTC.

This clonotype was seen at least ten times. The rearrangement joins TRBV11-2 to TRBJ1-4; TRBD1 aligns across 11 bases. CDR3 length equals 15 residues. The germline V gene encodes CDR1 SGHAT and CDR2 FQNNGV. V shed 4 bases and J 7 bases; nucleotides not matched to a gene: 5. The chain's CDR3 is CASSSGTGGVEKLFF. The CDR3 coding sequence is TGTGCCAGCAGCTCCGGGACAGGGGGGGTTGAAAAACTGTTTTTT.